This passage covers 29 T cell receptor beta chains from one sample sequenced in a study of blood T cell repertoires in COVID-19. TCRdb's copy holds only in-frame clones and misses some; the assay was immunoSEQ multiplex PCR. Here the sample spans 200,000 to 250,000 clones, approximately 84% being singletons. The sequenced sample consisted of peripheral blood. The receptors stem from a man aged 50-60 years with COVID-19, enrolled during active disease.

J is TRBJ2-7 and V is TRBV9; TRBD2 matches at 8 bases. Trimming removed 2 bases from V and 2 bases from J; junction bases left unmatched: 6. This CDR3 contains 15 residues. The germline V gene has CDR1 SGDLS and CDR2 YYNGEE. The CDR3 region is CASSVLAGSTYEQYF. The CDR3 coding sequence is TGTGCCAGCAGCGTTTTAGCGGGAAGCACCTACGAGCAGTACTTC.

The chain uses TRBV5-4 and TRBJ1-6; 7 nucleotides match TRBD1. V shed 0 bases and J 7 bases; nucleotides not matched to a gene: 4. CDR1 SGHNT and CDR2 YYREEE come from the germline V gene (reference sequence). This CDR3 has 15 amino acids. CDR3 sequence (DNA): TGTGCCAGCAGCTTGGAAGGGGGCTCGAATTCACCCCTCCACTTT. Protein: CASSLEGGSNSPLHF.

The CDR3 sequence: CASSPYREEKLFF. CDR3 nucleotide sequence: TGTGCCAGCTCACCATATAGAGAAGAAAAACTGTTTTTT. The V and J genes are TRBV18 and TRBJ1-4; D uncertain. The CDR3 extends over 13 amino acids. The germline V and J ends were trimmed by 2 bases and 8 bases, with 9 bases remaining between them. Germline V lookup: CDR1 KGHSH, CDR2 LQKENI.

This clone was detected once. The chain couples TRBV7-7 to TRBJ2-7; TRBD2 agrees at 13 bases. Germline V gene lookup returns CDR1 SSHAT and CDR2 FNYEAQ (reference sequence). V gave up 1 base and J gave up 6 bases; unmatched junction bases: 9. The CDR3 length is 17 residues. CDR3 amino acids: CASSLGTGLAGRGEQYF. Written as DNA, the CDR3 is TGTGCCAGCAGCTTAGGGACGGGACTAGCGGGGAGAGGCGAGCAGTACTTC.

The genes are TRBV28 and TRBJ2-2, with 7 bases aligning to TRBD1. V lost 8 bases, J lost 5 bases, and 8 bases stayed unmatched. Looked up from germline, CDR1 is MDHEN and CDR2 is SYDVKM. The CDR3 spans 14 residues. The CDR3 sequence: CASGNRQGTGELFF. CDR3 nucleotides: TGTGCCAGCGGGAATCGACAGGGTACCGGGGAGCTGTTTTTT.

This clone turned up a few times. The rearrangement uses TRBV5-6 and TRBJ1-5, with 7 bases fitting TRBD1. There are 18 residues in the CDR3. Germline V gene data show CDR1 as SGHDT and CDR2 as YYEEEE. V was clipped by 3 bases and J by 0 bases; unmatched bases: 12. In DNA form, the CDR3 reads TGTGCCAGCAGCTCATATAAGACAGGGATCCCTAGCAATCAGCCCCAGCATTTT. This sequence encodes CASSSYKTGIPSNQPQHF.

J is TRBJ2-7 and V is TRBV6-5, with 9 bases fitting TRBD1. There are 14 residues in the CDR3. V was clipped by 6 bases and J by 5 bases; unmatched bases: 8. Germline values: CDR1 MNHEY, CDR2 SVGAGI. The CDR3: CASSAGQGTNEQYF. The CDR3 bases are TGTGCCAGCAGCGCCGGACAGGGGACGAACGAGCAGTACTTC.

The J gene is TRBJ2-6, the V gene TRBV6-2 or TRBV6-3; D is perhaps TRBD2 (6 bases). CDR1 and CDR2 (germline): MNHEY, SVGEGT. V was shortened by 0 bases and J by 3 bases, with 12 bases between the two germline ends. This CDR3 spans 17 amino acids. The CDR3 protein is CASSYSTAGLGANVLTF. The CDR3 bases are TGTGCCAGCAGTTACTCGACGGCGGGGCTTGGGGCCAACGTCCTGACTTTC.

In regard to this clone: Different DNA sequences within this sample yield the same CDR3. The rearrangement links TRBV18 to TRBJ1-1; D is possibly TRBD1 (6 bases). The CDR3 is 15 amino acids. V dropped 0 bases and J dropped 0 bases, with 8 bases sitting between them. Germline CDR1 reads KGHSH; CDR2 reads LQKENI. The CDR3 DNA is TGTGCCAGCTCACCACCCGGACAGATGAACACTGAAGCTTTCTTT. Residues: CASSPPGQMNTEAFF.

The genes are TRBV5-1 and TRBJ1-1, with a tentative D call TRBD1 (5 bases). The CDR3 is 15 residues long. Germline CDR1 is SGHRS and CDR2 is YFSETQ. The ends were cut back, 3 bases at V and 5 bases at J, with 17 bases in the middle. This CDR3 reads CASSSNSGGTTEAFF. In DNA form, the CDR3 reads TGCGCCAGCAGCTCGAACTCGGGAGGGACGACTGAAGCTTTCTTT.

The chain is built from TRBV6-5 and TRBJ2-3, with a possible D match to TRBD2 (6 bases). The CDR3 has 14 amino acids. Trimming removed 7 bases at V and 2 bases at J, with 13 bases between. Germline CDR1 and CDR2: MNHEY and SVGAGI. CDR3 residues: CASIGGAPTDTQYF. CDR3 nucleotides: TGTGCCAGCATCGGAGGGGCGCCCACAGATACGCAGTATTTT.

The chain recombines TRBV19 with TRBJ1-4; D remains unclear. The V gene's germline CDR1 is LNHDA and CDR2 SQIVND (reference sequence). This CDR3 contains 16 residues. The germline V and J ends were trimmed by 9 bases and 4 bases, with 21 bases remaining between them. The CDR3 DNA follows: TGTGCCAGCCTGGGGATGGTGGCCGGGGATAATGAAAAACTGTTTTTT. This encodes CASLGMVAGDNEKLFF.

The chain has TRBV6-5 and TRBJ1-1; D perhaps matches TRBD1 (5 bases). In germline, CDR1 is MNHEY, CDR2 SVGAGI. V dropped 6 bases and J dropped 3 bases, with 11 bases sitting between them. CDR3 length: 13 amino acids. Here the CDR3 reads CASRRGGDTEAFF. The CDR3 bases are TGTGCCAGCAGACGCGGGGGGGACACTGAAGCTTTCTTT.

The chain's CDR3 is CASSLLRGTGGDEQFF. CDR3 nucleotides: TGTGCCAGCAGTTTACTTAGGGGGACAGGGGGGGATGAGCAGTTCTTC. The chain has TRBV27 and TRBJ2-1; 11 nucleotides line up with TRBD1. The CDR3 runs 16 residues. V lost 2 bases and J lost 8; bases outside the gene matches: 8. Germline CDR1 MNHEY, CDR2 SMNVEV (reference sequence).

This chain links TRBV30 with TRBJ2-7; the D gene is possibly TRBD2 (6 bases). V was clipped by 5 bases and J by 2 bases, with 16 bases between them. Germline V gene data show CDR1 as GTSNPN and CDR2 as SVGIG (reference sequence). The CDR3 length is 14 residues. The CDR3: CAWAWSSVTYEQYF. The CDR3, as DNA: TGTGCCTGGGCCTGGTCTAGCGTGACCTACGAGCAGTACTTC.

DNA for the CDR3: TGTGCCATCAGTGAGTCTAGCGGGGGGTACAATGAGCAGTTCTTC. Translation gives CAISESSGGYNEQFF. The V call is TRBV10-3, the J call TRBJ2-1; 10 bases line up with TRBD2. Germline loops: CDR1 ENHRY, CDR2 SYGVKD. Trimming removed 0 bases from V and 4 bases from J; junction bases left unmatched: 0. The CDR3 spans 15 residues.

CDR3 sequence reads: CASTATPPGTAHNEQFF. CDR3 in DNA: TGTGCCAGCACCGCCACCCCCCCGGGGACAGCACACAATGAGCAGTTCTTC. V usage is TRBV7-2 and J usage is TRBJ2-1, with TRBD1 matching over 7 bases. Germline V gives CDR1 SGHTA, CDR2 FQGNSA. V dropped 7 bases and J dropped 5; count of bases not matched to a gene: 17. The CDR3 extends over 17 amino acids.

The chain links TRBV9 to TRBJ1-6; TRBD1 aligns across 7 bases. The length of the CDR3 is 14 residues. The J segment lost 7 bases and the V segment lost 3 bases, leaving 4 bases of the junction unmatched. Germline CDR1 reads SGDLS; CDR2 reads YYNGEE. CDR3 bases: TGTGCCAGCAGCGGGGGACAGAAGAATTCACCCCTCCACTTT. It yields the protein CASSGGQKNSPLHF.

This chain uses TRBV2 with TRBJ1-2, with D perhaps matching TRBD1 (6 bases). There are 14 residues in the CDR3. Germline V gene data show CDR1 as SNHLY and CDR2 as FYNNEI. The V and J ends lost 6 bases and 7 bases respectively, with 18 bases between them. CDR3 residues: CASSPEGTPRGYTF. In nucleotides, the CDR3 is TGTGCCAGCAGCCCCGAAGGGACACCCCGTGGCTACACCTTC.

The chain joins TRBV19 to TRBJ2-7, with 7 bases matching TRBD2. The CDR3 is 16 residues long. V shed 6 bases, J shed 2 bases, and the junction held 13 bases outside the gene matches. The V gene's germline CDR1 is LNHDA and CDR2 SQIVND (reference sequence). The CDR3 DNA reads TGTGCCAGTAGCCCCCTGGGGGGGACTCCAACCTACGAGCAGTACTTC. The encoded protein is CASSPLGGTPTYEQYF.

V is TRBV28 and J is TRBJ1-5; the D gene is possibly TRBD1 (5 bases). V shed 3 bases and J shed 0 bases, with 9 bases lying between them. Germline lookup yields CDR1 MDHEN and CDR2 SYDVKM. The CDR3 sequence is 15 residues long. The CDR3 bases are TGTGCCAGCAGTTTCGGGGGAGATAGCAATCAGCCCCAGCATTTT. This translates into CASSFGGDSNQPQHF.

The chain has TRBV5-1 and TRBJ1-5, with D perhaps TRBD1 (5 bases). The V end was cut by 4 bases, the J end by 4 bases, with 15 bases between. Germline CDR1 and CDR2: SGHRS and YFSETQ. The CDR3 contains 15 residues. Written as DNA, the CDR3 is TGCGCCAGCAGCCCAATGGCGGGGGGGAATCAGCCCCAGCATTTT. Its protein is CASSPMAGGNQPQHF.

This clone was detected once. The chain is built from TRBV30 and TRBJ2-3; 7 nucleotides match TRBD2. CDR1 and CDR2 from the germline V gene are GTSNPN and SVGIG (reference sequence). Trimming cost V 3 bases and J 0 bases; bases outside gene matches: 6. The CDR3 runs to 15 residues. The CDR3 region has the DNA TGTGCCTGGAGCCCGGGGGGTAGGAGCACAGATACGCAGTATTTT. As protein: CAWSPGGRSTDTQYF.

The CDR3 DNA follows: TGTGCCACCAGCAGAGATGGGCGGGAAGACAATGAGCAGTTCTTC. Protein product: CATSRDGREDNEQFF. The chain carries TRBV15 and TRBJ2-1; maybe TRBD2 (6 bases). The CDR3 totals 15 residues. Germline values: CDR1 LNHNV, CDR2 YYDKDF (reference sequence). Deletions cut 0 bases from V and 5 bases from J, with 11 bases between.

The chain has TRBV14 and TRBJ2-5, with TRBD2 matching over 10 bases. In germline, CDR1 is SGHDN, CDR2 FVKESK. This CDR3 spans 18 amino acids. Trimming cost V 0 bases and J 1 base; bases outside gene matches: 8. The CDR3 DNA reads TGTGCCAGCAGCCAAGAACGATTAGCGGGAGGCCCCCAAGAGACCCAGTACTTC. Translated: CASSQERLAGGPQETQYF.

The CDR3 DNA is TGTGCCAGCAGGGTATGGACTAGCGGGACTTACGAGCAGTACTTC. Translation: CASRVWTSGTYEQYF. This chain uses TRBV6-5 with TRBJ2-7; 12 positions match TRBD2. J was trimmed by 4 bases and V by 6 bases; bases with no gene match: 7. The CDR3 spans 15 residues. In germline, CDR1 is MNHEY, CDR2 SVGAGI.

The genes are TRBV6-4 and TRBJ1-4; no definite D call. Germline loops: CDR1 MRHNA, CDR2 SNTAGT. V was pared by 3 bases and J by 8 bases, with 13 bases between. The CDR3 length is 14 residues. Written as DNA, the CDR3 is TGTGCCAGCAGTGAGGGGAGGGTTGACGAAAAACTGTTTTTT. This sequence encodes CASSEGRVDEKLFF.

The chain carries TRBV5-4 and TRBJ1-1; 7 positions agree with TRBD1. The germline V gene encodes CDR1 SGHNT and CDR2 YYREEE (reference sequence). The CDR3 extends over 13 amino acids. V was pared by 4 bases and J by 1 base, with 1 base of the junction left unmatched. CDR3 in amino acids: CASSNRGNTEAFF. The CDR3 bases are TGTGCCAGCAGCAACAGGGGGAACACTGAAGCTTTCTTT.

In nucleotides, the CDR3 is TGTGCTAGTGGTTTGCCCAGACAGGGGACAAACTATGGCTACACCTTC. It encodes CASGLPRQGTNYGYTF. This chain links TRBV12-5 with TRBJ1-2, with TRBD1 matching 8 bases. The CDR3 is made up of 16 amino acids. Germline V gene data show CDR1 as LGHNT and CDR2 as FRNRAP. The V gene end was trimmed by 2 bases and the J gene end by 2 bases; junction bases not matched to a gene: 7.